Shown below are 21 T cell receptor beta chains from a single sample sequenced in a study of Graves' ophthalmopathy and Graves' hyperthyroidism. Amplification targeted the TCR beta CDR3 regions, with RNA transcripts as the source material. An opening RT-PCR round employed HTBI primers and preceded a second-round multiplex PCR. TCRdb passed the multiplex PCR reads through MiXCR, listing each CDR3 protein once. The repertoire holds 740,000 or so distinct CDR3 sequences, with 35% to 50% as singletons. Sequencing input: peripheral blood. These TCRs come from an adult man with Graves' ophthalmopathy.

A few counts support this clonotype. One end of the junction does not line up with germline, which may come from a read error. V usage is TRBV24-1 and J usage is TRBJ1-5, with a possible D match to TRBD1 (6 bases). CDR3 length: 15 residues. Germline V gene lookup returns CDR1 KGHDR and CDR2 SFDVKD. CDR3 sequence (DNA): TGTGCCAGCAGTGAAGATTCAGGGGTGATGCGGCCCCAGCATTTT. Protein: CASSEDSGVMRPQHF.

This clonotype was counted many times. The chain is built from TRBV29-1 and TRBJ2-7; D might be TRBD1 (6 bases). The germline V and J ends were trimmed by 6 bases and 3 bases, with 15 bases remaining between them. Germline V CDR1 and CDR2: SQVTM, ANQGSEA. The CDR3 loop spans 13 amino acids. The DNA of the CDR3 is TGCAGCGTGATAACAGGGACATACTACGAGCAGTACTTC. Translated, it gives CSVITGTYYEQYF.

CDR3 protein: CASSRGPQVQETQYF. As DNA, the CDR3 is TGTGCCAGCAGCCGCGGACCGCAGGTACAAGAGACCCAGTACTTC. The chain has TRBV3-1 and TRBJ2-5; D is unclear. Trimming shortened V by 4 bases and J by 2 bases, and 14 bases separated the two germline ends. The CDR3 sequence is 15 residues long. Germline V CDR1 and CDR2: LGHDT, YNNKEL (reference sequence).

The rearrangement joins TRBV9 to TRBJ1-1; 7 positions match TRBD1. This CDR3 has 14 residues. With V trimmed by 0 bases and J by 7 bases, 6 bases remained unmatched. From germline, CDR1 is SGDLS and CDR2 YYNGEE. DNA of the CDR3: TGTGCCAGCAGCGTAGAGGGGGCGCTTAATGAAGCTTTCTTT. Its protein is CASSVEGALNEAFF.

This clonotype was observed a handful of times. The rearrangement uses TRBV20-1 and TRBJ2-5, with a weak D call TRBD2 (7 bases). Germline lookup yields CDR1 DFQATT and CDR2 SNEGSKA (reference sequence). This CDR3 spans 13 amino acids. Trimming pared 1 base from V and 4 bases from J, leaving 10 bases between. The CDR3 DNA is TGCAGTGCTAGAGTCGGGGGGCTAGAGACCCAGTACTTC. Translating gives CSARVGGLETQYF.

Concerning this clonotype: One end of the junction does not line up with germline, which may come from a read error. This chain uses TRBV9 with TRBJ2-7; the match to TRBD1 covers 12 bases. The CDR3 is 16 residues long. Germline lookup yields CDR1 SGDLS and CDR2 YYNGEE. DNA of the CDR3: TGTGCCGGCAGCCAAGAACCGGGACAGGGGGCGTACGAGCAGTACTTC. It is translated as CAGSQEPGQGAYEQYF. Variable domain in full (rest from reference TRBV9 and TRBJ2-7): DSGVTQTPKHLITATGQRVTLRCSPRSGDLSVYWYQQSLDQGLQFLIQYYNGEERAKGNILERFSAQQFPDLHSELNLSSLELGDSALYFCAGSQEPGQGAYEQYFGPGTRLTVT.

A few counts support this clonotype. A junction end diverges from the germline sequence, so it may reflect a read error. The chain employs TRBV10-3 and TRBJ1-5, with a possible D match to TRBD1 (5 bases). This CDR3 comprises 15 residues. Germline V gene lookup returns CDR1 ENHRY and CDR2 SYGVKD. The CDR3 is CASSTRGDAVGPQHF. The CDR3 nucleotides read TGTGCCAGCAGTACGCGGGGGGACGCCGTAGGACCCCAGCATTTT.

This clonotype has only a few counts. The rearrangement links TRBV20-1 to TRBJ2-7, with unresolved D. This CDR3 has 13 residues. The germline V gene encodes CDR1 DFQATT and CDR2 SNEGSKA (reference sequence). V lost 3 bases to trimming and J lost 4 bases, with 13 bases between them. As DNA, the CDR3 is TGCAGTGCTAGGCAAGATTTAGGTTACGAGCAGTACTTC. Residues: CSARQDLGYEQYF.

This clonotype was observed many times. This chain uses TRBV20-1 with TRBJ1-2, with TRBD1 matching over 10 bases. With 6 bases clipped from V and 6 bases from J, the junction kept 7 bases outside the gene matches. The CDR3 length is 13 residues. Germline loops: CDR1 DFQATT, CDR2 SNEGSKA (reference sequence). The CDR3 coding sequence is TGCAGTGCGGCGACCGGGACAGGGGATGGCTACACCTTC. Protein sequence: CSAATGTGDGYTF.

There are many counts of this clonotype. The chain is built from TRBV15 and TRBJ1-5; 9 bases line up with TRBD1. This CDR3 comprises 15 residues. The J segment lost 4 bases and the V segment lost 4 bases, leaving 5 bases of the junction unmatched. Germline CDR1 is LNHNV and CDR2 is YYDKDF (reference sequence). The CDR3 DNA reads TGTGCCACCAGCACCGGAGACAGGGGGAATCAGCCCCAGCATTTT. Translation: CATSTGDRGNQPQHF.

On this clonotype itself: Possible read error: a much larger clone is one base away. The genes are TRBV7-9 and TRBJ1-3; 7 bases fit TRBD1. This CDR3 is built from 14 residues. In germline, CDR1 is SEHNR, CDR2 FQNEAQ (reference sequence). For the CDR3, the DNA is TGTGCCCGCAGCCTTCGGACAGGTCCTTTCACCATATATTTT. This gives the protein CARSLRTGPFTIYF.

In its sample, this clonotype was seen a few times. The chain combines TRBV2 with TRBJ2-7; 7 nucleotides match TRBD1. Germline V CDR1 and CDR2: SNHLY, FYNNEI. Losses at the gene ends were 5 bases for V and 6 bases for J; bases not matched to a gene: 10. The CDR3 covers 14 residues. The CDR3: CASSYGQVSREQYF. Here the CDR3 DNA reads TGTGCCAGCAGTTACGGACAGGTTTCTCGCGAGCAGTACTTC.

In DNA form, the CDR3 reads TGTGCCAGCAGCGGAGGGACAGGGGGGTTCTACGAGCAGTACTTC. Amino acid sequence: CASSGGTGGFYEQYF. This chain uses TRBV9 with TRBJ2-7; 11 bases agree with TRBD1. Germline CDR1 reads SGDLS; CDR2 reads YYNGEE. V was clipped by 3 bases and J by 3 bases; unmatched bases: 5. The CDR3 consists of 15 residues. The whole variable domain, filled in from reference TRBV9 and TRBJ2-7, reads DSGVTQTPKHLITATGQRVTLRCSPRSGDLSVYWYQQSLDQGLQFLIQYYNGEERAKGNILERFSAQQFPDLHSELNLSSLELGDSALYFCASSGGTGGFYEQYFGPGTRLTVT.

J is TRBJ2-7 and V is TRBV25-1, with TRBD2 matching over 7 bases. This CDR3 has 16 amino acids. The germline V gene has CDR1 MGHDK and CDR2 SYGVNS. Trimming took 3 bases from V and 7 from J; bases not matched to a gene: 15. CDR3 loop: CASSDSAGEGHNEQYF. Written as DNA, the CDR3 is TGTGCCAGCAGTGATAGTGCCGGGGAGGGCCACAATGAGCAGTACTTC.

This chain connects TRBV24-1 to TRBJ1-5, with D possibly TRBD1 on 6 matching bases. Germline CDR1 and CDR2: KGHDR and SFDVKD. The ends were cut back, 11 bases at V and 7 bases at J, with 17 bases in the middle. This CDR3 has 13 residues. CDR3 region: CASRFTGKQPQHF. The DNA for the CDR3 is TGTGCCAGCAGATTCACAGGGAAACAGCCCCAGCATTTT.

The V gene is TRBV14, the J gene TRBJ1-5; no reliable D call. The CDR3 extends over 16 amino acids. V lost 3 bases, J lost 0 bases, and 12 bases lay in between. Germline V gene lookup returns CDR1 SGHDN and CDR2 FVKESK. The CDR3 here is CASSHDTQNSNQPQHF. Here the CDR3 DNA reads TGTGCCAGCAGCCATGATACACAGAATAGCAATCAGCCCCAGCATTTT.

Concerning this clonotype itself: The conserved final phenylalanine or tryptophan is absent from the CDR3, which likely points to a read error. The V gene is TRBV19, the J gene TRBJ1-1, with D perhaps TRBD1 (5 bases). The V end lost 3 bases, the J end lost 1 base, and 6 bases lay between the germline ends. Looked up from germline, CDR1 is LNHDA and CDR2 is SQIVND (reference sequence). This CDR3 contains 13 residues. CDR3 amino acids: CASSIGQNTEAFL. The CDR3 region has the DNA TGTGCCAGTAGTATTGGACAGAACACTGAAGCTTTCCTT.

V gene TRBV29-1 combines with J gene TRBJ1-4; 7 bases fit TRBD1. The CDR3 loop spans 14 amino acids. Germline CDR1 and CDR2: SQVTM and ANQGSEA. J gave up 7 bases and V 4 bases, and 9 bases lay outside the gene matches. This CDR3 reads CSVGPSGGGEKLFF. The CDR3 DNA reads as TGCAGCGTTGGCCCGTCAGGGGGTGGTGAAAAACTGTTTTTT.

This chain connects TRBV11-2 to TRBJ1-2; 7 bases are shared with TRBD1. The CDR3 runs 15 residues. V was clipped by 7 bases and J by 7 bases; unmatched bases: 15. Germline V lookup: CDR1 SGHAT, CDR2 FQNNGV. The CDR3 DNA reads TGTGCCAGCACCCTTACAGGGGTTTGGGGCTGTGGCTACACCTTC. This sequence encodes CASTLTGVWGCGYTF.

This clonotype has a handful of counts. The V gene is TRBV11-1, the J gene TRBJ2-5; 9 bases map to TRBD2. CDR3 length: 17 residues. Per germline, CDR1 SGHAT and CDR2 FQDESV (reference sequence). V lost 4 bases to trimming and J lost 5 bases; unmatched junction nucleotides: 14. The CDR3 here is CASSSARQRGVGETQYF. Here the CDR3 DNA reads TGTGCCAGCAGCTCCGCCCGCCAGCGGGGGGTCGGGGAGACCCAGTACTTC.

The CDR3 region has the DNA TGTGCCAGCAGCCAAGTGGGAAGGGGAAGGTACACCGGGGAGCTGTTTTTT. Amino acid sequence: CASSQVGRGRYTGELFF. This chain uses TRBV4-2 with TRBJ2-2, with D perhaps matching TRBD1 (5 bases). Germline-derived CDR1 and CDR2 are LGHNA and YNFKEQ. The CDR3 contains 17 residues. V gave up 1 base and J gave up 3 bases, with 15 bases separating them.